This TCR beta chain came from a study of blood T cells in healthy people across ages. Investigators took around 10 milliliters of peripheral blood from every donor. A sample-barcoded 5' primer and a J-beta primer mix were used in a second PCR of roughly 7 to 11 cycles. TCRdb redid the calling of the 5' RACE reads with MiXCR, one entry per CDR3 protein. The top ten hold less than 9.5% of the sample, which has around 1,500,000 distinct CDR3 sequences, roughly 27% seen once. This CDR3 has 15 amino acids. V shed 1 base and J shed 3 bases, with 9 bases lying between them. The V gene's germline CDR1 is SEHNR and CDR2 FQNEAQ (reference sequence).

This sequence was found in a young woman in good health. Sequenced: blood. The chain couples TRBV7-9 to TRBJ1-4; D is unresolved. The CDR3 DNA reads TGTGCCAGCAGCTTAGGTTCGGCACCTAATGAAAAACTGTTTTTT. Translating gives CASSLGSAPNEKLFF.